Below, 4 T cell receptor beta chains from the same sample are listed, as sequenced in a study of blood T cell repertoires in COVID-19. TCRdb's table, derived via immunoSEQ multiplex PCR, lists solely in-frame clones and lacks some. Here the sample spans roughly 130,000 clones, approximately 80% being singletons. Specimen: peripheral blood. The source is a woman in her fifties or sixties with acute or convalescent COVID-19.

The sample holds a few counts of this clone. The chain joins TRBV6-5 to TRBJ1-1; D is unresolved. The ends were cut back, 6 bases at V and 0 bases at J, with 5 bases in the middle. The CDR3 extends over 12 amino acids. Germline CDR1 and CDR2: MNHEY and SVGAGI. The CDR3 is CASRRMNTEAFF. For the CDR3, the DNA is TGTGCCAGCAGGCGAATGAACACTGAAGCTTTCTTT.

The V and J genes are TRBV13 and TRBJ2-6; 7 bases line up with TRBD2. The CDR3 extends over 17 amino acids. The V gene end was trimmed by 5 bases and the J gene end by 2 bases; junction bases not matched to a gene: 9. Germline lookup yields CDR1 PRHDT and CDR2 FYEKMQ (reference sequence). This chain's CDR3 is CASSAVGGTAGANVLTF. DNA of the CDR3: TGTGCCAGCAGCGCTGTGGGGGGGACGGCTGGGGCCAACGTCCTGACTTTC. The full variable domain, in which reference TRBV13 and TRBJ2-6 provide the parts outside the CDR3, is AAGVIQSPRHLIKEKRETATLKCYPIPRHDTVYWYQQGPGQDPQFLISFYEKMQSDKGSIPDRFSAQQFSDYHSELNMSSLELGDSALYFCASSAVGGTAGANVLTFGAGSRLTVL.

The V gene is TRBV6-6, the J gene TRBJ1-1; D is ambiguous. CDR1 and CDR2 from the germline V gene are MNHNY and SVGAGI (reference sequence). The V end lost 4 bases, the J end lost 7 bases, and 13 bases lay between the germline ends. This CDR3 has 13 residues. Here the CDR3 DNA reads TGTGCCAGCAGTTCCCGGGTGGGTGATGAAGCTTTCTTT. This translates into CASSSRVGDEAFF.

The J gene is TRBJ2-1, the V gene TRBV29-1; D not resolved. Germline V CDR1 and CDR2: SQVTM, ANQGSEA. The V end lost 4 bases, the J end lost 0 bases, and 13 bases lay between the germline ends. The CDR3 extends over 15 amino acids. The CDR3 DNA follows: TGCAGCGTTGGAGGAGAGCTAGACTCCTACAATGAGCAGTTCTTC. Amino acids: CSVGGELDSYNEQFF.